Shown below are 21 T cell receptor beta chains from a single sample sequenced in a study of control samples from healthy donors and cancer patients. Clones were sequenced by immunoSEQ multiplex PCR, and TCRdb holds only the in-frame ones, with some missing. The repertoire includes some 120,000 clones, approximately 87% of them detected once, and around 3% sits in the top ten. The sequencing input was blood. Receptor source: a man in his 60s in good health.

The chain links TRBV9 to TRBJ2-7, with D perhaps matching TRBD2 (7 bases). V shed 3 bases and J shed 4 bases, with 14 bases lying between them. The germline V gene has CDR1 SGDLS and CDR2 YYNGEE. The CDR3 spans 14 residues. The CDR3 nucleotides are TGTGCCAGCAGCGCAGAGGGGGGGCTTTACGAGCAGTACTTC. It is translated as CASSAEGGLYEQYF.

The chain carries TRBV6-2 or TRBV6-3 and TRBJ1-4; 9 nucleotides align to TRBD1. The V gene's germline CDR1 is MNHEY and CDR2 SVGEGT. The CDR3 length is 16 residues. Unmatched junction bases numbered 12, after V lost 5 bases and J lost 8 bases. The CDR3 coding sequence is TGTGCCAGCAGTCAAAGCCCGGGACAGGGAGGCGAAAAACTGTTTTTT. It translates to CASSQSPGQGGEKLFF.

Only one count was recorded for this clone. The chain joins TRBV19 to TRBJ1-4; 8 bases agree with TRBD1. V trimming: 4 bases; J trimming: 3 bases; junction bases outside the gene matches: 1. Germline CDR1 LNHDA, CDR2 SQIVND (reference sequence). The CDR3 covers 14 residues. The CDR3 DNA is TGTGCCAGTAGTACGACAGGGGCTAATGAAAAACTGTTTTTT. It encodes CASSTTGANEKLFF.

CDR3 sequence reads: CASSLVGRPNTGELFF. The CDR3, as DNA: TGTGCCAGCAGCTTAGTCGGCAGACCGAACACCGGGGAGCTGTTTTTT. This rearrangement joins TRBV7-3 to TRBJ2-2; D remains unclear. The ends were cut back, 2 bases at V and 0 bases at J, with 10 bases in the middle. Germline V lookup: CDR1 SGHTA, CDR2 FQGTGA. This CDR3 spans 16 amino acids.

The chain couples TRBV19 to TRBJ1-4, with 7 positions matching TRBD1. The CDR3 totals 16 residues. V lost 4 bases, J lost 5 bases, and 10 bases stayed unmatched. Germline CDR1 and CDR2: LNHDA and SQIVND (reference sequence). CDR3 sequence reads: CASSTPPGQRNEKLFF. Here the CDR3 DNA reads TGTGCCAGTAGTACTCCTCCGGGACAGCGGAATGAAAAACTGTTTTTT.

This chain links TRBV18 with TRBJ2-3, with 7 positions matching TRBD1. J was trimmed by 4 bases and V by 4 bases; bases with no gene match: 11. The CDR3 has 16 residues. CDR1 is KGHSH and CDR2 is LQKENI in the germline V gene. The CDR3: CASSRQGVVGADTQYF. In nucleotides, the CDR3 is TGTGCCAGCTCACGCCAGGGGGTAGTAGGTGCAGATACGCAGTATTTT.

The chain carries TRBV27 and TRBJ2-7, with D maybe TRBD2 (5 bases). CDR1 and CDR2 (germline): MNHEY, SMNVEV (reference sequence). The V end was cut by 8 bases, the J end by 4 bases, with 9 bases between. The CDR3 extends over 11 amino acids. DNA of the CDR3: TGTGCCAGCCGTGGACTGTACGAGCAGTACTTC. It encodes CASRGLYEQYF.

The table lists this clone with a count of one. The chain joins TRBV5-8 to TRBJ1-3, with TRBD1 identical over 7 bases. The V gene's germline CDR1 is SGHTS and CDR2 YDEGEE. J was trimmed by 0 bases and V by 1 base; bases with no gene match: 4. This CDR3 contains 16 residues. The DNA of the CDR3 is TGTGCCAGCAGCTTGCGGGGACAGTACTCTGGAAACACCATATATTTT. This sequence encodes CASSLRGQYSGNTIYF.

The chain has TRBV5-4 and TRBJ2-7, with 8 nucleotides matching TRBD2. J was trimmed by 5 bases and V by 4 bases; bases with no gene match: 8. The germline V gene has CDR1 SGHNT and CDR2 YYREEE (reference sequence). This CDR3 region has 14 residues. The CDR3 loop is CASSPGGILNEQYF. In nucleotides, the CDR3 is TGTGCCAGCAGCCCGGGGGGGATATTGAACGAGCAGTACTTC.

The sample holds a few counts of this clone. The chain employs TRBV7-8 and TRBJ1-6; D gene ambiguous. There are 16 residues in the CDR3. Germline V gene lookup returns CDR1 SGHVS and CDR2 FQNEAQ. The V and J ends lost 2 bases and 1 base respectively, with 9 bases between them. The CDR3 nucleotides are TGTGCCAGCAGCTTAAATGGGGAATCCTATAATTCACCCCTCCACTTT. Translating gives CASSLNGESYNSPLHF.

This clone was observed once. V is TRBV7-2 and J is TRBJ2-1, with a tentative D call TRBD2 (6 bases). The CDR3 consists of 14 residues. With 5 bases removed from V and 5 bases from J, the gap between germline ends came to 13 bases. Germline values: CDR1 SGHTA, CDR2 FQGNSA. The CDR3 spells CASSRGSRNNEQFF. In DNA form, the CDR3 reads TGTGCCAGCAGCCGGGGGTCTCGTAACAATGAGCAGTTCTTC.

V usage is TRBV28 and J usage is TRBJ1-4; a possible D gene is TRBD1 (5 bases). This CDR3 is built from 14 residues. CDR1 MDHEN and CDR2 SYDVKM come from the germline V gene. The V end lost 3 bases, the J end lost 5 bases, and 10 bases lay between the germline ends. The CDR3 here is CASSFRGGNEKLFF. CDR3 nucleotide sequence: TGTGCCAGCAGTTTCCGGGGGGGAAATGAAAAACTGTTTTTT.

V is TRBV10-3 and J is TRBJ1-4; tentatively, D is TRBD1 (6 bases). Trimming stripped 0 bases from V and 2 bases from J, with 10 bases between. CDR3 length: 16 residues. The germline V gene has CDR1 ENHRY and CDR2 SYGVKD. This CDR3 is CAISESGGNTNEKLFF. CDR3 bases: TGTGCCATCAGTGAGTCAGGGGGGAACACTAATGAAAAACTGTTTTTT.

The chain recombines TRBV5-1 with TRBJ1-5, with 8 bases matching TRBD1. Germline lookup yields CDR1 SGHRS and CDR2 YFSETQ. J lost 6 bases, V lost 4 bases, and 9 bases had no gene match. CDR3 length: 15 residues. The CDR3 nucleotides are TGCGCCAGCAGCCCTGGACAGGGACTTCTTCAGCCCCAGCATTTT. Translation: CASSPGQGLLQPQHF. The full variable domain, its missing parts supplied by reference TRBV5-1 and TRBJ1-5, is KAGVTQTPRYLIKTRGQQVTLSCSPISGHRSVSWYQQTPGQGLQFLFEYFSETQRNKGNFPGRFSGRQFSNSRSEMNVSTLELGDSALYLCASSPGQGLLQPQHFGDGTRLSIL.

The chain couples TRBV6-2 or TRBV6-3 to TRBJ1-5, with D maybe TRBD1 (5 bases). V was trimmed by 5 bases and J by 5 bases, leaving 16 bases between them. CDR1 is MNHEY, CDR2 SVGEGT, per germline. The CDR3 length is 15 residues. Written as DNA, the CDR3 is TGTGCCAGCAGTAACCTCAGGGTAAGCGATCAGCCCCAGCATTTT. Translating it yields CASSNLRVSDQPQHF.

This chain joins TRBV7-2 and TRBJ2-1, with TRBD1 identical over 8 bases. V was pared by 4 bases and J by 7 bases, with 3 bases of the junction left unmatched. The CDR3 is 13 amino acids. Germline lookup yields CDR1 SGHTA and CDR2 FQGNSA. The CDR3: CASSSWTGNEQFF. CDR3 nucleotides: TGTGCCAGCAGCTCCTGGACAGGGAATGAGCAGTTCTTC.

V gene TRBV27 combines with J gene TRBJ1-1, with D uncertain. CDR3 length: 15 residues. Trimming cost V 4 bases and J 4 bases, with 16 bases left between them. Germline CDR1 MNHEY, CDR2 SMNVEV (reference sequence). This CDR3 reads CASSSRPIAGTEAFF. The DNA of the CDR3 is TGTGCCAGCAGTTCACGCCCTATTGCTGGCACTGAAGCTTTCTTT.

This clone was seen once. The chain combines TRBV11-2 with TRBJ1-2, with 12 positions matching TRBD1. Trimming removed 3 bases from V and 4 bases from J; junction bases left unmatched: 6. CDR1 is SGHAT, CDR2 FQNNGV, per germline. The CDR3 is 16 amino acids. The CDR3 region is CASSFLGTGGSYGYTF. CDR3 sequence (DNA): TGTGCCAGCAGCTTTCTAGGGACAGGGGGCTCCTATGGCTACACCTTC. Combining the CDR3 with reference TRBV11-2 and TRBJ1-2 gives the whole variable domain EAGVAQSPRYKIIEKRQSVAFWCNPISGHATLYWYQQILGQGPKLLIQFQNNGVVDDSQLPKDRFSAERLKGVDSTLKIQPAKLEDSAVYLCASSFLGTGGSYGYTFGSGTRLTVV.

The table lists this clone with a few counts. The rearrangement links TRBV4-1 to TRBJ1-6; 12 bases align to TRBD1. V shed 4 bases and J 9 bases; nucleotides not matched to a gene: 10. The CDR3 runs 17 residues. The germline V gene has CDR1 MGHRA and CDR2 YSYEKL. CDR3 region: CASSPLRGTGGGSPLHF. The CDR3 coding sequence is TGCGCCAGCAGCCCCCTACGTGGGACAGGGGGCGGTTCACCCCTCCACTTT.

The chain joins TRBV11-2 to TRBJ1-3; D remains unclear. CDR1 SGHAT and CDR2 FQNNGV come from the germline V gene. This CDR3 spans 15 amino acids. The V end lost 1 base, the J end lost 3 bases, and 10 bases lay between the germline ends. Written as DNA, the CDR3 is TGTGCCAGCAGCTTAGTTGTCAGCTATGGAAACACCATATATTTT. This translates into CASSLVVSYGNTIYF.

The V gene is TRBV7-3, the J gene TRBJ1-3; weak D call: TRBD1 (5 bases). V was trimmed by 5 bases and J by 0 bases, leaving 8 bases between them. The CDR3 covers 14 residues. Germline CDR1 SGHTA, CDR2 FQGTGA. Written as DNA, the CDR3 is TGTGCCAGCAGCCCAGGGTTCTCTGGAAACACCATATATTTT. Translating gives CASSPGFSGNTIYF.